These 27 T cell receptor beta chains came from one sample sequenced in a study of response to subunit inactivated influenza vaccine. TCRdb re-analysed the RT-PCR reads in MiXCR, keeping a single row per CDR3 protein. The sample lists under 950,000 distinct CDR3 sequences; 21% were seen once. The input for sequencing was PBMCs from blood, taken more than 4 days after vaccination. The receptors shown here come from a man in his fifties who received an inactivated influenza vaccine.

The genes are TRBV29-1 and TRBJ2-7; 9 bases fit TRBD1. V was clipped by 6 bases and J by 3 bases; unmatched bases: 6. Germline values: CDR1 SQVTM, CDR2 ANQGSEA. The CDR3 consists of 13 residues. CDR3 nucleotides: TGCAGCGTGAAGACAGGGGGAAGCTACGAGCAGTACTTC. It codes for CSVKTGGSYEQYF.

The gene calls are TRBV7-6 and TRBJ2-2, with D perhaps being TRBD1 or TRBD2 (6 bases each). Germline CDR1 is SGHVS and CDR2 is FNYEAQ. With 8 bases removed from V and 1 base from J, the gap between germline ends came to 20 bases. This CDR3 has 17 residues. CDR3 DNA: TGTGCCAGCGATGGGGTAGGAGGGGGAGTGAACACCGGGGAGCTGTTTTTT. The encoded protein is CASDGVGGGVNTGELFF.

The chain is built from TRBV25-1 and TRBJ2-7, with D unclear. Per germline, CDR1 MGHDK and CDR2 SYGVNS. The CDR3 sequence is 14 residues long. V was shortened by 5 bases and J by 5 bases, with 16 bases between the two germline ends. CDR3 loop: CASSPRNVLHEQYF. CDR3 in DNA: TGTGCCAGCAGTCCCCGGAACGTATTACACGAGCAGTACTTC.

The V call is TRBV24-1, the J call TRBJ2-1; D call uncertain. V was pared by 5 bases and J by 1 base, with 8 bases between. This CDR3 is built from 14 residues. Germline CDR1 and CDR2: KGHDR and SFDVKD. Here the CDR3 DNA reads TGTGCCACCAGTGCTTCACAGTCCTACAATGAGCAGTTCTTC. This gives the protein CATSASQSYNEQFF.

This clonotype came up a few times. The rearrangement uses TRBV6-1 and TRBJ2-2; 7 bases line up with TRBD1. Germline CDR1 reads MNHNS; CDR2 reads SASEGT. With 5 bases clipped from V and 1 base from J, the junction kept 10 bases outside the gene matches. The CDR3 covers 17 residues. The CDR3 sequence is CASSLDRVGKNTGELFF. For the CDR3, the DNA is TGTGCCAGCAGTCTTGACAGGGTTGGGAAGAACACCGGGGAGCTGTTTTTT.

The sample holds many counts of this clonotype. The CDR3 protein is CSVEFRAGGPEVTSTDTQYF. The CDR3, as DNA: TGCAGCGTTGAATTTCGTGCGGGAGGGCCAGAGGTAACAAGCACAGATACGCAGTATTTT. This chain joins TRBV29-1 and TRBJ2-3, with TRBD2 matching 9 bases. Germline CDR1 and CDR2: SQVTM and ANQGSEA. Trimming cost V 2 bases and J 0 bases; bases outside gene matches: 18. The CDR3 runs to 20 residues.

This clonotype has only a few counts. The V gene is TRBV20-1, the J gene TRBJ2-7; 7 bases match TRBD2. The CDR3 covers 14 residues. The germline CDR1 and CDR2 sequences are DFQATT and SNEGSKA (reference sequence). V trimming: 1 base; J trimming: 2 bases; junction bases outside the gene matches: 5. This CDR3 reads CSARGQGGAYEQYF. The CDR3 DNA reads as TGCAGTGCTAGAGGTCAGGGAGGGGCCTACGAGCAGTACTTC.

This clonotype was counted many times. The chain is built from TRBV29-1 and TRBJ2-7; TRBD2 might be the D (5 bases). Germline V lookup: CDR1 SQVTM, CDR2 ANQGSEA. With 5 bases removed from V and 6 bases from J, the gap between germline ends came to 17 bases. This CDR3 has 13 amino acids. CDR3 region: CSVWRLGGSEQYF. The CDR3 nucleotides are TGCAGCGTTTGGAGGCTAGGAGGCAGCGAGCAGTACTTC.

This clonotype has just a few counts. The chain employs TRBV20-1 and TRBJ2-5, with D perhaps TRBD2 (6 bases). Germline V CDR1 and CDR2: DFQATT, SNEGSKA (reference sequence). Trimming removed 3 bases at V and 4 bases at J, with 12 bases between. This CDR3 region has 13 residues. Here the CDR3 DNA reads TGCAGTGCTAGGCGGCTAGCGAGAGAGACCCAGTACTTC. Translation gives CSARRLARETQYF.

This clonotype was picked up a small number of times. The chain combines TRBV6-2 or TRBV6-3 with TRBJ2-1, with 7 positions matching TRBD1. CDR1 is MNHEY, CDR2 SVGEGT, per germline. This CDR3 spans 15 amino acids. The trim removed 5 bases at V and 2 bases at J, leaving 6 bases unmatched. DNA of the CDR3: TGTGCCAGCAGTAGGACAGGCAAGACCTACAATGAGCAGTTCTTC. Amino acids: CASSRTGKTYNEQFF.

This clonotype was observed a handful of times. The chain carries TRBV5-1 and TRBJ2-7; maybe TRBD1 (6 bases). Looked up from germline, CDR1 is SGHRS and CDR2 is YFSETQ. V lost 4 bases and J 5 bases, leaving 16 bases between the germline ends. The CDR3 is made up of 14 amino acids. CDR3 bases: TGCGCCAGCAGCGAGGGACAAGGGAATCACGAGCAGTACTTC. Encoded protein: CASSEGQGNHEQYF.

CDR3 in DNA: TGCAGTGCTAGTGACCTGGGGACAGGGCGCGATGAGCAGTTCTTC. Residues: CSASDLGTGRDEQFF. The V gene is TRBV20-1, the J gene TRBJ2-1; 9 bases agree with TRBD1. From germline, CDR1 is DFQATT and CDR2 SNEGSKA (reference sequence). This CDR3 comprises 15 residues. Trimming removed 3 bases from V and 8 bases from J; junction bases left unmatched: 11.

The J gene is TRBJ2-2, the V gene TRBV20-1, with 8 bases matching TRBD1. The CDR3 runs 14 residues. Germline trimming cut 5 bases from V and 5 bases from J; bases unmatched to any gene: 7. The V gene's germline CDR1 is DFQATT and CDR2 SNEGSKA (reference sequence). For the CDR3, the DNA is TGCAGTGCTCTTGGACAGGGTAGGACCGGGGAGCTGTTTTTT. This sequence encodes CSALGQGRTGELFF.

The V gene is TRBV7-9, the J gene TRBJ2-3; 7 nucleotides align to TRBD1. The CDR3 loop spans 15 amino acids. CDR1 is SEHNR, CDR2 FQNEAQ, per germline (reference sequence). With 6 bases clipped from V and 3 bases from J, the junction kept 9 bases outside the gene matches. The CDR3 here is CASRGPGQTTDTQYF. CDR3 coding DNA: TGTGCCAGCAGAGGTCCGGGACAGACGACAGATACGCAGTATTTT. Variable domain in full (rest from reference TRBV7-9 and TRBJ2-3): DTGVSQNPRHKITKRGQNVTFRCDPISEHNRLYWYRQTLGQGPEFLTYFQNEAQLEKSRLLSDRFSAERPKGSFSTLEIQRTEQGDSAMYLCASRGPGQTTDTQYFGPGTRLTVL.

This chain joins TRBV5-6 and TRBJ2-3; weak D call: TRBD2 (5 bases). CDR3 length equals 13 residues. V lost 4 bases, J lost 2 bases, and 8 bases lay in between. Germline values: CDR1 SGHDT, CDR2 YYEEEE. The DNA of the CDR3 is TGTGCCAGCAGCGCCGGGAACACAGATACGCAGTATTTT. Translated: CASSAGNTDTQYF.

The chain is built from TRBV5-1 and TRBJ2-2; 12 bases line up with TRBD2. V lost 0 bases, J lost 1 base, and 7 bases stayed unmatched. The CDR3 sequence is 19 residues long. Looked up from germline, CDR1 is SGHRS and CDR2 is YFSETQ. In DNA, the CDR3 is TGCGCCAGCAGCTTGGGCCCTAGCGGGAGGGCCGGGAACACCGGGGAGCTGTTTTTT. It codes for CASSLGPSGRAGNTGELFF.

This clonotype turned up a few times. The chain links TRBV24-1 to TRBJ2-2, with D possibly matching TRBD1 (6 bases). CDR1 is KGHDR and CDR2 is SFDVKD in the germline V gene. The CDR3 covers 15 residues. Trimming removed 6 bases from V and 4 bases from J, with 14 bases in between. CDR3 DNA: TGTGCCACCAGTACCAACAGGGCCAGCACCGGGGAGCTGTTTTTT. It yields the protein CATSTNRASTGELFF.

The V gene is TRBV5-1, the J gene TRBJ2-7; a possible D gene is TRBD1 (5 bases). The CDR3 runs to 15 residues. The V end was cut by 2 bases, the J end by 0 bases, with 12 bases between. In germline, CDR1 is SGHRS, CDR2 YFSETQ. The CDR3 DNA is TGCGCCAGCAGCTTCTCGACAGCGAGCTCCTACGAGCAGTACTTC. Translated: CASSFSTASSYEQYF.

This clonotype has more than one count but fewer than ten. The chain is built from TRBV6-1 and TRBJ1-6, with TRBD1 identical over 7 bases. Germline V gene sequence: CDR1 MNHNS, CDR2 SASEGT. There are 14 residues in the CDR3. With V trimmed by 6 bases and J by 5 bases, 4 bases remained unmatched. DNA for the CDR3: TGTGCCAGCAGGATGACAGGGAATAATTCACCCCTCCACTTT. It codes for CASRMTGNNSPLHF.

For this clonotype: With a much larger clone just one base away, this may be a read error. This chain uses TRBV12-3 or TRBV12-4 with TRBJ2-1; D might be TRBD1 (5 bases). V lost 3 bases and J 9 bases, leaving 12 bases between the germline ends. CDR3 length: 13 amino acids. In nucleotides, the CDR3 is TGTGCCAGCAGTTTGGATTCCGACAGTGAGCAGTTCTTC. This encodes CASSLDSDSEQFF.

This clonotype is a singleton in its sample. The rearrangement uses TRBV19 and TRBJ2-3, with a tentative D call TRBD2 (5 bases). The length of the CDR3 is 14 residues. V lost 5 bases and J 3 bases, leaving 12 bases between the germline ends. Germline CDR1 reads LNHDA; CDR2 reads SQIVND (reference sequence). The CDR3 region is CASSERSETDTQYF. The CDR3 region has the DNA TGTGCCAGTAGTGAGCGGAGCGAAACAGATACGCAGTATTTT.

V gene TRBV3-1 combines with J gene TRBJ2-4; 7 bases fit TRBD1. Germline CDR1 and CDR2: LGHDT and YNNKEL (reference sequence). This CDR3 is built from 14 residues. Trimming took 3 bases from V and 6 from J; bases not matched to a gene: 5. The CDR3 sequence is CASSQTGLGNIQYF. Here the CDR3 DNA reads TGTGCCAGCAGCCAGACAGGGTTGGGAAACATTCAGTACTTC.

A word on this clonotype: An end of the junction does not agree with germline; a read error may underlie this. The V and J genes are TRBV7-2 and TRBJ1-1; unclear D gene. The CDR3 is 15 amino acids. Germline V gene data show CDR1 as SGHTA and CDR2 as FQGNSA. In DNA, the CDR3 is TGTGCCAGCAGCTCGCGGCCTTCGACAAACACTGAAGCTTACTTT. Encoded protein: CASSSRPSTNTEAYF.

This clonotype was detected many times. The chain is built from TRBV15 and TRBJ1-2; 8 bases map to TRBD1. CDR3 size: 15 residues. J was trimmed by 5 bases and V by 0 bases; bases with no gene match: 5. Germline lookup yields CDR1 LNHNV and CDR2 YYDKDF (reference sequence). In DNA form, the CDR3 reads TGTGCCACCAGCAGAGAGGACAGGGAAGGATATGGCTACACCTTC. It is translated as CATSREDREGYGYTF. Based on the CDR3 plus reference TRBV15 and TRBJ1-2, the full variable domain is DAMVIQNPRYQVTQFGKPVTLSCSQTLNHNVMYWYQQKSSQAPKLLFHYYDKDFNNEADTPDNFQSRRPNTSFCFLDIRSPGLGDTAMYLCATSREDREGYGYTFGSGTRLTVV.

The chain carries TRBV6-1 and TRBJ1-2; D gene uncertain. The V gene lost 6 bases and the J gene lost 5 bases, with 13 bases spanning the gap. Germline CDR1 is MNHNS and CDR2 is SASEGT. CDR3 length: 13 residues. The CDR3 bases are TGTGCCAGCAGGTCGCGGGATGGGTATGGCTACACCTTC. Amino acids: CASRSRDGYGYTF.

As regards this clonotype: A read error may produce the germline difference seen at one junction end. V usage is TRBV20-1 and J usage is TRBJ2-7; D ambiguous. Germline loops: CDR1 DFQATT, CDR2 SNEGSKA (reference sequence). The length of the CDR3 is 15 residues. This chain's CDR3 is CSARARVEQTYKQYF. CDR3 nucleotide sequence: TGCAGTGCTAGAGCCCGCGTTGAACAAACCTACAAGCAGTACTTC.

The chain employs TRBV28 and TRBJ2-3; no reliable D call. V shed 4 bases and J shed 4 bases, with 6 bases lying between them. Germline assignment: CDR1 MDHEN and CDR2 SYDVKM. This CDR3 spans 12 amino acids. In DNA, the CDR3 is TGTGCCAGCAGTTCAAACGCAGATACGCAGTATTTT. It specifies CASSSNADTQYF.